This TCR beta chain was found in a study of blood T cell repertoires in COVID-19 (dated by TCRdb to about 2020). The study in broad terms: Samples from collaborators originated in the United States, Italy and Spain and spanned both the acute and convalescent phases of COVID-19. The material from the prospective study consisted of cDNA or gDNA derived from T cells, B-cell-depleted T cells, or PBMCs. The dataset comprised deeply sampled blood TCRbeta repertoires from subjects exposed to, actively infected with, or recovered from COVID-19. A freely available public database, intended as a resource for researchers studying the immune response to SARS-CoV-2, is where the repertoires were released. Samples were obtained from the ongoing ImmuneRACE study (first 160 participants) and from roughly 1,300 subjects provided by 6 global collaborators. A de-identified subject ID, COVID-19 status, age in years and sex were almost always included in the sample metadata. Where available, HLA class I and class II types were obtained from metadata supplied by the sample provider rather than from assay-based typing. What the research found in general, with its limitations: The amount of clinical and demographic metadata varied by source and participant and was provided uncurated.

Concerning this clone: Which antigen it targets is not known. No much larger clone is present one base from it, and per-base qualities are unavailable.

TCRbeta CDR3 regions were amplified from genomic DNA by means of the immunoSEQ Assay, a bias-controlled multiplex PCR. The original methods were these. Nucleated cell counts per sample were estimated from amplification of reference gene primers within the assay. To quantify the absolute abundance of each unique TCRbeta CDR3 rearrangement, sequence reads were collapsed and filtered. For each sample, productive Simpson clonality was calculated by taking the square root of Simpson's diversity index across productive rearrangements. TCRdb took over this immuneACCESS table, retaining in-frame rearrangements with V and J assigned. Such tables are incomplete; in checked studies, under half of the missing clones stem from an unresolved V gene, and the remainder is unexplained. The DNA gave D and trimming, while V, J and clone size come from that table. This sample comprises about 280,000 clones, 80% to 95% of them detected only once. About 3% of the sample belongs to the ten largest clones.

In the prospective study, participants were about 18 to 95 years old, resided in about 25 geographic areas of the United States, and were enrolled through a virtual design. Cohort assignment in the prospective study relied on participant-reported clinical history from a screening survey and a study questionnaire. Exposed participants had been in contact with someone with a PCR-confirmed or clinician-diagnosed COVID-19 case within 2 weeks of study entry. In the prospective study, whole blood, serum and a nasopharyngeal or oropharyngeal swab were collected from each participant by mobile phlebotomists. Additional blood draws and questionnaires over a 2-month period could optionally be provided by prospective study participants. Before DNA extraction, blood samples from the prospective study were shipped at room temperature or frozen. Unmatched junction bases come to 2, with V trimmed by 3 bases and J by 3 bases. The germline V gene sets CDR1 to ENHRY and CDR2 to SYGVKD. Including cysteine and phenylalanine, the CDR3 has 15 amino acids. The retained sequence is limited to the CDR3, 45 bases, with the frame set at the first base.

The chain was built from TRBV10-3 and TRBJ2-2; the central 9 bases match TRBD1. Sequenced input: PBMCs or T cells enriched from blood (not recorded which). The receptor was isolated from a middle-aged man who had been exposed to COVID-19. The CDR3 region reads CAISDGTGYTGELFF. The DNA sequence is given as TGTGCCATCAGTGACGGGACAGGGTACACCGGGGAGCTGTTTTTT.